The following is a T cell receptor (beta chain) sequence with its context. The data derive from a study of blood T cell repertoires in COVID-19. V shed 5 bases, J shed 5 bases, and the junction held 8 bases outside the gene matches. The germline V gene has CDR1 MDHEN and CDR2 SYDVKM. The CDR3 has 15 residues. Generated by immunoSEQ multiplex PCR, the TCRdb table keeps only in-frame clones and is missing some. Of about 440,000 clones in the sample, about 91% were seen once. The genes are TRBV28 and TRBJ1-2, with 10 nucleotides matching TRBD1. This sequence was found in a woman between 50 and 59 years old with COVID-19, enrolled during active disease. Sequencing was carried out using peripheral blood. Here the CDR3 DNA reads TGTGCCAGCAGTATCAGGACAGGGGGACTTTATGGCTACACCTTC. Residues: CASSIRTGGLYGYTF.